The 14 T cell receptor beta chains listed next were all sequenced from one sample in a study of blood T cell repertoires in COVID-19. Libraries were prepared by immunoSEQ multiplex PCR; TCRdb keeps only in-frame clonotypes and omits some of them. The repertoire includes 55,000 to 70,000 clones, about 80% of them detected once, and 23% sits in the top ten. Sequencing used peripheral blood. These receptors were collected from a human donor in a cohort sampled during active COVID-19.

This clone has a handful of counts. This chain joins TRBV9 and TRBJ1-4; D is uncertain. CDR1 SGDLS and CDR2 YYNGEE come from the germline V gene. The ends were cut back, 0 bases at V and 3 bases at J, with 6 bases in the middle. The CDR3 runs 14 residues. The CDR3 coding sequence is TGTGCCAGCAGCGTAGGCGCCGCTAATGAAAAACTGTTTTTT. It encodes CASSVGAANEKLFF.

The chain uses TRBV5-1 and TRBJ1-1; D perhaps matches TRBD1 (6 bases). The CDR3 extends over 14 amino acids. CDR1 and CDR2 from the germline V gene are SGHRS and YFSETQ. V was clipped by 1 base and J by 4 bases, with 11 bases between them. As DNA, the CDR3 is TGCGCCAGCAGCTTGAGGGACATGACCACTGAAGCTTTCTTT. Encoded protein: CASSLRDMTTEAFF.

This clone was seen a few times. The rearrangement links TRBV3-1 (or the pseudogene TRBV3-2) to TRBJ1-2; the D gene is possibly TRBD1 (5 bases). The V end lost 3 bases, the J end lost 8 bases, and 16 bases lay between the germline ends. The germline V gene has CDR1 LGHDT and CDR2 YNNKEL (reference sequence). The CDR3 is 14 residues long. The CDR3 DNA is TGTGCCAGCAGCCATGCGGCCAGGGATCAGGGCTACACCTTC. Its protein is CASSHAARDQGYTF.

The chain is built from TRBV5-8 and TRBJ2-5; the D gene could be TRBD1 or TRBD2 (5 bases each). CDR3 length: 12 amino acids. The V end was cut by 4 bases, the J end by 9 bases, with 13 bases between. Germline CDR1 and CDR2: SGHTS and YDEGEE. The CDR3 DNA reads TGTGCCAGCAGCCTGGGGGAGTTCGCCCAGTACTTC. Protein: CASSLGEFAQYF.

This clone was detected once. V gene TRBV4-2 combines with J gene TRBJ2-1; TRBD2 aligns across 10 bases. The germline V gene encodes CDR1 LGHNA and CDR2 YNFKEQ. There are 15 residues in the CDR3. After removal of 0 bases from V and 12 bases from J, the junction contained 8 bases not matched to a gene. The CDR3 DNA sequence: TGTGCCAGCAGCCAAGACTCTAGCGGGAGATTAGGGCAGTTCTTC. Translating gives CASSQDSSGRLGQFF.

This clone appeared a single time. J is TRBJ1-2 and V is TRBV6-2 or TRBV6-3; maybe TRBD1 (6 bases). CDR1 is MNHEY and CDR2 is SVGEGT in the germline V gene. This CDR3 contains 14 residues. The germline V and J ends were trimmed by 6 bases and 2 bases, with 13 bases remaining between them. The CDR3, as DNA: TGTGCCAGCAGCGAACCAACAGGGAACTATGGCTACACCTTC. Protein product: CASSEPTGNYGYTF.

This chain links TRBV2 with TRBJ2-7, with 7 nucleotides matching TRBD2. CDR1 and CDR2 (germline): SNHLY, FYNNEI. This CDR3 is built from 16 residues. Trimming cost V 4 bases and J 1 base; bases outside gene matches: 10. The CDR3 loop reads CASSVTAGRSSYEQYF. The DNA of the CDR3 is TGTGCCAGCAGTGTGACAGCGGGAAGGTCGTCCTACGAGCAGTACTTC.

The J gene is TRBJ2-3, the V gene TRBV5-1; D unclear. V gave up 3 bases and J gave up 1 base, with 6 bases separating them. CDR1 is SGHRS, CDR2 YFSETQ, per germline. The length of the CDR3 is 13 residues. The CDR3, as DNA: TGCGCCAGCAGCTGGCAGGGCACAGATACGCAGTATTTT. This encodes CASSWQGTDTQYF.

This rearrangement joins TRBV18 to TRBJ1-2; a possible D gene is TRBD1 (6 bases). The CDR3 runs to 13 residues. The V and J ends lost 1 base and 6 bases respectively, with 9 bases between them. Germline V gives CDR1 KGHSH, CDR2 LQKENI. In DNA form, the CDR3 reads TGTGCCAGCTCACCACGGACAGCCGATGGCTACACCTTC. Residues: CASSPRTADGYTF.

The rearrangement links TRBV18 to TRBJ2-7; the match to TRBD1 covers 8 bases. This CDR3 has 14 residues. Germline trimming cut 4 bases from V and 6 bases from J; bases unmatched to any gene: 8. The germline V gene encodes CDR1 KGHSH and CDR2 LQKENI. The CDR3 loop reads CASSLGQALSEQYF. CDR3 DNA: TGTGCCAGCTCACTGGGACAGGCTCTGAGCGAGCAGTACTTC.

This chain connects TRBV15 to TRBJ2-2, with D possibly matching TRBD2 (5 bases). Per the germline V gene, CDR1 is LNHNV and CDR2 is YYDKDF (reference sequence). V gave up 1 base and J gave up 1 base, with 7 bases separating them. The CDR3 sequence is 15 residues long. The CDR3: CATSRGRGNTGELFF. The CDR3 DNA reads as TGTGCCACCAGCAGAGGACGGGGGAACACCGGGGAGCTGTTTTTT. The entire variable domain, with the rest obtained from reference TRBV15 and TRBJ2-2, is as follows: DAMVIQNPRYQVTQFGKPVTLSCSQTLNHNVMYWYQQKSSQAPKLLFHYYDKDFNNEADTPDNFQSRRPNTSFCFLDIRSPGLGDTAMYLCATSRGRGNTGELFFGEGSRLTVL.

This clone has more than one count but fewer than ten. The rearrangement uses TRBV7-9 and TRBJ2-7, with a possible D match to TRBD1 (5 bases). This CDR3 is 14 amino acids long. The germline V gene encodes CDR1 SEHNR and CDR2 FQNEAQ (reference sequence). Deletions cut 5 bases from V and 1 base from J, with 12 bases between. The CDR3 nucleotides are TGTGCCAGCAGCCCCCGACAGAGTTCCTACGAGCAGTACTTC. Protein sequence: CASSPRQSSYEQYF. Drawing the rest from reference TRBV7-9 and TRBJ2-7, the complete variable domain is DTGVSQNPRHKITKRGQNVTFRCDPISEHNRLYWYRQTLGQGPEFLTYFQNEAQLEKSRLLSDRFSAERPKGSFSTLEIQRTEQGDSAMYLCASSPRQSSYEQYFGPGTRLTVT.

The chain recombines TRBV3-1 (or the pseudogene TRBV3-2) with TRBJ2-1; possible D gene TRBD1, 7 bases. The CDR3 is 12 residues long. The V gene lost 3 bases and the J gene lost 10 bases, with 10 bases spanning the gap. CDR1 and CDR2 (germline): LGHDT, YNNKEL (reference sequence). CDR3 nucleotides: TGTGCCAGCAGCCAGACAGGGAGGGAGCAGTTCTTC. Residues: CASSQTGREQFF.

This chain joins TRBV6-5 and TRBJ2-2; 7 bases align to TRBD2. With 6 bases clipped from V and 5 bases from J, the junction kept 9 bases outside the gene matches. The length of the CDR3 is 15 residues. Germline CDR1 and CDR2: MNHEY and SVGAGI. The CDR3 DNA is TGTGCCAGCAGGGCAGCGGGACCTGGGACCGGGGAGCTGTTTTTT. This codes for CASRAAGPGTGELFF.